This section outlines one T cell receptor beta chain sequence together with its context. The data are from a study of blood T cell repertoires in COVID-19. Repertoires were generated with immunoSEQ multiplex PCR, while TCRdb's copy carries only in-frame clones and drops some. The table lists 25,000 to 35,000 clones, about 88% of them singletons, with about 51% in the top ten. Germline CDR1 SGHRS, CDR2 YFSETQ. The CDR3 is 18 amino acids. V shed 4 bases, J shed 1 base, and the junction held 9 bases outside the gene matches. This TCR was recovered from a human donor with acute or convalescent COVID-19. The donor label of this sample is uncertain. This chain connects TRBV5-1 to TRBJ2-7, with 15 bases lining up with TRBD2. Source material: peripheral blood. In nucleotides, the CDR3 is TGCGCCAGCAGCGCGGGACTAGCGGGGGGATTGAAATCCTACGAGCAGTACTTC. It is translated as CASSAGLAGGLKSYEQYF.